These 31 T cell receptor beta chains share one sample of origin, sequenced in a study of CD8 T cells in Susac syndrome (dated by TCRdb to the late 2010s). The library came from the immunoSEQ multiplex PCR assay. RNA was extracted using the RNeasy kit, and roughly 0.45 to 1 microgram was reverse transcribed with random hexamers. TCRdb reprocessed the public reads (quality trimming at Q25 with fastp, clone calling with MiXCR) and kept in-frame beta chains. Entries are consolidated by CDR3 protein sequence, retaining the most common genes and DNA. For this sample there are around 160,000 distinct CDR3 sequences; around 96% appear just once. Of the sample, 0.11% to 0.15% falls within the top ten clones. Material for sequencing was CD4+ T cells from PBMCs. Source of these receptors: a human donor in good health.

This chain joins TRBV4-2 and TRBJ1-6, with 7 bases aligning to TRBD1. Per the germline V gene, CDR1 is LGHNA and CDR2 is YNFKEQ. The CDR3 is 16 residues long. V trimming: 0 bases; J trimming: 8 bases; junction bases outside the gene matches: 7. The CDR3 DNA sequence: TGTGCCAGCAGCCAAGATCTGCAGGGGGTTCATTCACCCCTCCACTTT. This encodes CASSQDLQGVHSPLHF.

This chain connects TRBV23-1 to TRBJ1-6; 9 bases are shared with TRBD1. TRBV23-1 counts as an open reading frame of uncertain function. With V trimmed by 7 bases and J by 4 bases, 8 bases remained unmatched. The CDR3 extends over 16 amino acids. CDR3 DNA sequence: TGCGCCAGCACCTCTACGACAGGGGGATATAATTCACCCCTCCACTTT. Its protein product is CASTSTTGGYNSPLHF.

The rearrangement joins TRBV7-2 to TRBJ1-1; weak D call: TRBD1 (6 bases). This CDR3 comprises 13 residues. Germline V gene lookup returns CDR1 SGHTA and CDR2 FQGNSA. Trimming removed 0 bases at V and 8 bases at J, with 10 bases between. CDR3 nucleotides: TGTGCCAGCAGCTTAGCCAGGGGAGGGGAAGCTTTCTTT. Translating gives CASSLARGGEAFF.

The chain combines TRBV3-1 with TRBJ2-7, with unresolved D. The CDR3 spans 13 residues. V lost 1 base, J lost 7 bases, and 11 bases lay in between. Germline V gene sequence: CDR1 LGHDT, CDR2 YNNKEL (reference sequence). This CDR3 reads CASSQVPGLEQYF. DNA for the CDR3: TGTGCCAGCAGCCAAGTTCCGGGTTTGGAGCAGTACTTC.

This clonotype was recorded only once. J is TRBJ2-7 and V is TRBV4-3; TRBD2 matches 11 bases. V lost 1 base and J lost 7; bases outside the gene matches: 0. This CDR3 has 13 residues. Germline CDR1 is LGHNA and CDR2 is YSLEER. The CDR3, as DNA: TGCGCCAGCAGCCAAGGACTAGCGGGGGAGCAGTACTTC. This encodes CASSQGLAGEQYF.

The chain carries TRBV21-1 and TRBJ2-5; TRBD2 was called by the table and not checked on the DNA. TRBV21-1 is a known pseudogene. The CDR3 is 15 residues long. CDR3 sequence: CASSTPGLGVETQYF. In DNA form, the CDR3 reads TGTGCCAGCAGCACCCCGGGACTAGGGGTAGAGACCCAGTACTTC.

The genes are TRBV24-1 and TRBJ2-2; 10 nucleotides align to TRBD1. Trimming removed 7 bases from V and 2 bases from J; junction bases left unmatched: 3. The CDR3 has 15 residues. Germline assignment: CDR1 KGHDR and CDR2 SFDVKD. Written as DNA, the CDR3 is TGTGCCACCAGCCAGACAGGGGGCAACACCGGGGAGCTGTTTTTT. It is translated as CATSQTGGNTGELFF.

The CDR3 DNA is TGTGCCAGCAGCTTTCCCCGTCTAGCGGGGTACGATACGCAGTATTTT. This codes for CASSFPRLAGYDTQYF. The chain combines TRBV7-8 with TRBJ2-3; 9 bases match TRBD2. The length of the CDR3 is 16 residues. With V trimmed by 3 bases and J by 6 bases, 10 bases remained unmatched. Germline V gives CDR1 SGHVS, CDR2 FQNEAQ. Complete variable domain (other parts from reference TRBV7-8 and TRBJ2-3): GAGVSQSPRYKVAKRGQDVALRCDPISGHVSLFWYQQALGQGPEFLTYFQNEAQLDKSGLPSDRFFAERPEGSVSTLKIQRTQQEDSAVYLCASSFPRLAGYDTQYFGPGTRLTVL.

This chain connects TRBV15 to TRBJ1-1; no clear D. Trimming pared 1 base from V and 6 bases from J, leaving 3 bases between. The CDR3 has 11 amino acids. Germline loops: CDR1 LNHNV, CDR2 YYDKDF (reference sequence). The CDR3 region has the DNA TGTGCCACCAGCAGAGGGTCTGAAGCTTTCTTT. Protein sequence: CATSRGSEAFF.

The V and J genes are TRBV5-1 and TRBJ2-3; D gene uncertain. The V gene lost 4 bases and the J gene lost 6 bases, with 15 bases spanning the gap. The CDR3 is 14 amino acids. Germline CDR1 and CDR2: SGHRS and YFSETQ. CDR3 nucleotide sequence: TGCGCCAGCAGCCCACAGTCCCGAGCGGATACGCAGTATTTT. It yields the protein CASSPQSRADTQYF.

V usage is TRBV29-1 and J usage is TRBJ2-7; 9 bases are a match to TRBD1. This CDR3 has 13 residues. The V gene's germline CDR1 is SQVTM and CDR2 ANQGSEA. After removal of 6 bases from V and 4 bases from J, the junction contained 7 bases not matched to a gene. This CDR3 reads CSVGTGPRYEQYF. The DNA for the CDR3 is TGCAGCGTAGGGACAGGGCCTAGGTACGAGCAGTACTTC.

The chain recombines TRBV6-5 with TRBJ1-2, with a weak D call TRBD1 (6 bases). Germline lookup yields CDR1 MNHEY and CDR2 SVGAGI. This CDR3 has 13 amino acids. V lost 5 bases and J lost 6, with 13 bases in between. CDR3 nucleotide sequence: TGTGCCAGCAGTCCCGGGACATCCCATGGCTACACCTTC. Encoded protein: CASSPGTSHGYTF.

The chain links TRBV30 to TRBJ2-7; 7 bases are a match to TRBD1. This CDR3 has 14 amino acids. The ends lost 3 bases at V and 3 bases at J; junction bases unmatched: 8. Germline loops: CDR1 GTSNPN, CDR2 SVGIG (reference sequence). The CDR3 DNA reads as TGTGCCTGGAGACCCCCCGGGACAGTCTACGAGCAGTACTTC. It is translated as CAWRPPGTVYEQYF.

The chain couples TRBV29-1 to TRBJ2-3, with TRBD2 matching 12 bases. Trimming at V came to 4 bases and at J to 5 bases, leaving 10 bases not matched to a gene. From germline, CDR1 is SQVTM and CDR2 ANQGSEA. The CDR3 extends over 16 amino acids. The CDR3 sequence: CSVAPTSGGPGDTQYF. CDR3 sequence (DNA): TGCAGCGTTGCCCCTACTAGCGGGGGGCCTGGAGATACGCAGTATTTT.

This chain's CDR3 is CASSYIDTQYF. The CDR3 DNA sequence: TGTGCCAGCAGCTACATAGATACGCAGTATTTT. V gene TRBV7-9 combines with J gene TRBJ2-3; unclear D gene. Germline assignment: CDR1 SEHNR and CDR2 FQNEAQ (reference sequence). The ends were cut back, 4 bases at V and 5 bases at J, with 4 bases in the middle. The CDR3 contains 11 residues.

The rearrangement links TRBV30 to TRBJ1-3; no clear D gene. Per germline, CDR1 GTSNPN and CDR2 SVGIG (reference sequence). CDR3 size: 13 residues. Trimming pared 2 bases from V and 1 base from J, leaving 6 bases between. The CDR3 DNA is TGTGCCTGGAGTCAATCTTCTGGAAACACCATATATTTT. Its protein product is CAWSQSSGNTIYF.

This clonotype occurred once. The J gene is TRBJ2-1, the V gene TRBV24-1; D is unresolved. This CDR3 contains 15 residues. With 3 bases removed from V and 6 bases from J, the gap between germline ends came to 14 bases. CDR1 is KGHDR, CDR2 SFDVKD, per germline. In DNA, the CDR3 is TGTGCCACCAGTGATCCCCGGGCTGCAGGCAATGAGCAGTTCTTC. Amino acid sequence: CATSDPRAAGNEQFF.

The sample holds one count of this clonotype. The chain links TRBV3-1 to TRBJ2-5; tentatively, D is TRBD1 or TRBD2 (6 bases each). V lost 0 bases, J lost 9 bases, and 11 bases lay in between. CDR3 length: 13 residues. Looked up from germline, CDR1 is LGHDT and CDR2 is YNNKEL (reference sequence). The CDR3 protein is CASSQDRGLAQYF. CDR3 sequence (DNA): TGTGCCAGCAGCCAAGATCGGGGGCTGGCCCAGTACTTC.

The chain carries TRBV20-1 and TRBJ1-5; D gene unclear. V was shortened by 5 bases and J by 6 bases, with 11 bases between the two germline ends. Germline loops: CDR1 DFQATT, CDR2 SNEGSKA (reference sequence). The CDR3 length is 12 residues. CDR3 in amino acids: CSAQREGQPQHF. CDR3 DNA sequence: TGCAGTGCTCAAAGGGAGGGTCAGCCCCAGCATTTT.

This chain joins TRBV2 and TRBJ2-5, with 9 bases aligning to TRBD1. Looked up from germline, CDR1 is SNHLY and CDR2 is FYNNEI. The CDR3 runs to 16 residues. J gave up 6 bases and V 4 bases, and 12 bases lay outside the gene matches. The CDR3 sequence: CASSAIKGQGFKTQYF. For the CDR3, the DNA is TGTGCCAGCAGTGCGATAAAGGGACAGGGTTTCAAGACCCAGTACTTC.

The J gene is TRBJ1-3, the V gene TRBV19; D gene unclear. CDR3 size: 16 residues. V gave up 10 bases and J gave up 0 bases, with 19 bases separating them. The V gene's germline CDR1 is LNHDA and CDR2 SQIVND (reference sequence). The CDR3 region is CATTDVPRSSGNTIYF. CDR3 nucleotides: TGTGCCACCACCGACGTCCCCCGCAGCTCTGGAAACACCATATATTTT.

The J gene is TRBJ1-5, the V gene TRBV20-1, with 8 nucleotides matching TRBD1. J lost 3 bases, V lost 5 bases, and 3 bases had no gene match. The CDR3 has 13 amino acids. CDR1 is DFQATT, CDR2 SNEGSKA, per germline (reference sequence). The DNA for the CDR3 is TGCAGTGCTCACAGGGGGGACAATCAGCCCCAGCATTTT. It encodes CSAHRGDNQPQHF.

CDR3 amino acids: CSAAIGTAFGNQPQHF. The CDR3, as DNA: TGCAGTGCTGCTATCGGGACAGCTTTTGGCAATCAGCCCCAGCATTTT. J is TRBJ1-5 and V is TRBV20-1; 7 bases agree with TRBD1. The CDR3 consists of 16 residues. Germline CDR1 DFQATT, CDR2 SNEGSKA (reference sequence). V shed 5 bases and J 2 bases; nucleotides not matched to a gene: 12.

The V and J genes are TRBV7-9 and TRBJ2-1; D uncertain. This CDR3 region has 14 residues. V lost 5 bases and J lost 4, with 12 bases in between. Germline V lookup: CDR1 SEHNR, CDR2 FQNEAQ (reference sequence). The CDR3: CASSPGLRYNEQFF. CDR3 in DNA: TGTGCCAGCAGCCCGGGTCTACGTTACAATGAGCAGTTCTTC. Supplemented by reference TRBV7-9 and TRBJ2-1, the full variable domain reads DTGVSQNPRHKITKRGQNVTFRCDPISEHNRLYWYRQTLGQGPEFLTYFQNEAQLEKSRLLSDRFSAERPKGSFSTLEIQRTEQGDSAMYLCASSPGLRYNEQFFGPGTRLTVL.

This chain joins TRBV30 and TRBJ2-6, with D uncertain. The CDR3 runs to 13 residues. Trimming left V 2 bases short and J 4 bases short, with 6 bases between. Germline V gene lookup returns CDR1 GTSNPN and CDR2 SVGIG (reference sequence). CDR3 sequence: CAWSISGANVLTF. In nucleotides, the CDR3 is TGTGCCTGGAGTATTTCCGGGGCCAACGTCCTGACTTTC. Supplemented by reference TRBV30 and TRBJ2-6, the full variable domain reads SQTIHQWPATLVQPVGSPLSLECTVEGTSNPNLYWYRQAAGRGLQLLFYSVGIGQISSEVPQNLSASRPQDRQFILSSKKLLLSDSGFYLCAWSISGANVLTFGAGSRLTVL.

The chain combines TRBV27 with TRBJ2-7, with 7 bases identical to TRBD1. The CDR3 has 14 residues. CDR1 is MNHEY and CDR2 is SMNVEV in the germline V gene (reference sequence). V dropped 2 bases and J dropped 6; count of bases not matched to a gene: 7. In DNA form, the CDR3 reads TGTGCCAGCAGTTTACACCCGAAGGGGGCCGAGCAGTACTTC. It translates to CASSLHPKGAEQYF.

The rearrangement joins TRBV29-1 to TRBJ1-1; D gene uncertain. Germline V gene lookup returns CDR1 SQVTM and CDR2 ANQGSEA. The V gene lost 3 bases and the J gene lost 1 base, with 9 bases spanning the gap. This CDR3 contains 13 residues. DNA for the CDR3: TGCAGCGTTGAGAGGGCGGGGAACACTGAAGCTTTCTTT. It is translated as CSVERAGNTEAFF.

J is TRBJ2-5 and V is TRBV24-1; 9 bases are a match to TRBD1. The V gene's germline CDR1 is KGHDR and CDR2 SFDVKD. The J segment lost 5 bases and the V segment lost 3 bases, leaving 6 bases of the junction unmatched. The CDR3 contains 15 residues. The chain's CDR3 is CATSDPSTGGETQYF. DNA for the CDR3: TGTGCCACCAGTGATCCTTCGACAGGGGGTGAGACCCAGTACTTC.

This clonotype was detected once. The chain uses TRBV7-9 and TRBJ1-2; D gene ambiguous. CDR1 and CDR2 from the germline V gene are SEHNR and FQNEAQ (reference sequence). The CDR3 has 15 amino acids. V was shortened by 4 bases and J by 0 bases, with 12 bases between the two germline ends. The CDR3 reads CASSSGPSSNYGYTF. CDR3 in DNA: TGTGCCAGCAGCTCCGGGCCATCCTCTAACTATGGCTACACCTTC.

The V and J genes are TRBV20-1 and TRBJ1-2; 8 bases are a match to TRBD1. The CDR3 runs to 13 residues. Looked up from germline, CDR1 is DFQATT and CDR2 is SNEGSKA (reference sequence). V shed 5 bases, J shed 8 bases, and the junction held 10 bases outside the gene matches. CDR3 protein: CSALGQGQWGYTF. In nucleotides, the CDR3 is TGCAGTGCTCTCGGACAGGGCCAGTGGGGCTACACCTTC.

V and J are TRBV20-1 and TRBJ1-2; D remains ambiguous. Germline V gene sequence: CDR1 DFQATT, CDR2 SNEGSKA (reference sequence). CDR3 length equals 10 residues. V was pared by 6 bases and J by 7 bases, with 9 bases between. The CDR3 region is CSAPGPGYTF. For the CDR3, the DNA is TGCAGTGCCCCTGGGCCTGGCTACACCTTC.